This T cell receptor (beta chain) derives from a study of Ad26.COV2.S vaccination and SARS-CoV-2 variants. Study in general: The donor belonged to the COV1001 Ad26.COV2.S trial arm. In the study, Ad26.COV2.S was injected intramuscularly once, or twice 56 days apart.

Data came from immunoSEQ multiplex PCR; TCRdb stores just in-frame clones and leaves some out. The sample records roughly 240,000 clones, roughly 90% being singletons. Treatment: over 15 received Ad26.COV2.S at low or high dose, single or two shots; roughly five received placebo; per-sample allocation not given. Sampling happened 63 days after the first vaccine or placebo injection. A Boston donor was an adult aged 18-55 years. Germline CDR1 and CDR2: SGHNT and YYREEE (reference sequence). The CDR3 is 14 amino acids long, termini counted. Regarding this clone: No DNA is shown, since the ends of the CDR3 on it are uncertain; the CDR3 is the one TCRdb lists.

The sequence came from a person aged 18-65 years who received the Ad26.COV2.S COVID-19 vaccine or a placebo. Sequencing used peripheral blood, obtained in a trial of Ad26.COV2.S vaccine versus placebo. J is TRBJ1-2 and V is TRBV5-4; the table assigns TRBD1, which was not confirmed against the DNA. CDR3 sequence reads: CASSTQGAVGLGTF.